The TCR beta chain under discussion was sequenced for a study of radiation and T cells in renal cell carcinoma. General observations from the study: No pretreatment tumor biopsies were available for baseline clonotypes. In blood, top tumor clones expanded by 2 weeks, shrinking by 4.

Time point specified: blood 2 weeks post-SBRT. Treatment: 15 Gy SBRT to primary tumor, nephrectomy 4 weeks later. Blood was sampled at baseline, 2 weeks and 4 weeks after SBRT. Clear cell pathology was present in this patient's renal cell carcinoma. With respect to this clone: Antigen: not known.

Using immunoSEQ multiplex PCR, the repertoire was profiled, and TCRdb retains in-frame clones only, with some absent. The sample contains roughly 130,000 clones, about 81% of which appear only once. Material: blood, obtained from a patient whose treatment included radiotherapy and nephrectomy. This TCR derives from a woman aged 55 to 70 with renal cell carcinoma.

CDR3 DNA: TGTGCCAGCAGCTTAGGGAGCAGGGATTTCGAGCAGTACTTC. It specifies CASSLGSRDFEQYF. The V gene is TRBV5-4, the J gene TRBJ2-7; D possibly matches TRBD1 or TRBD2 (5 bases each). The CDR3 contains 14 residues. Trimming took off 2 bases at V and 6 bases at J, with 15 bases between the two ends. Per germline, CDR1 SGHNT and CDR2 YYREEE (reference sequence). The whole variable domain, filled in from reference TRBV5-4 and TRBJ2-7, reads ETGVTQSPTHLIKTRGQQVTLRCSSQSGHNTVSWYQQALGQGPQFIFQYYREEENGRGNFPPRFSGLQFPNYSSELNVNALELDDSALYLCASSLGSRDFEQYFGPGTRLTVT.